These 14 T cell receptor beta chains originate from one sample sequenced in a study of cytomegalovirus exposure and HLA in healthy donors. Both 60 Vbeta primers and 13 Jbeta primers went into the PCR. Some clones are missing from TCRdb's copy, which holds only in-frame ones; the method was immunoSEQ multiplex PCR. The data show about 200,000 clones, around 77% seen once. Sequenced material: PBMCs. These receptor sequences come from a man aged 30 to 39 in good health and CMV-seronegative.

V and J are TRBV5-1 and TRBJ1-1; perhaps TRBD1 as D (5 bases). The germline CDR1 and CDR2 sequences are SGHRS and YFSETQ. The CDR3 covers 15 residues. V was pared by 0 bases and J by 0 bases, with 9 bases between. The CDR3 DNA reads as TGCGCCAGCAGCTTGGTGGTGGGGCTGAACACTGAAGCTTTCTTT. Protein sequence: CASSLVVGLNTEAFF.

The rearrangement links TRBV6-6 to TRBJ1-2; 10 bases agree with TRBD1. The CDR3 runs to 14 residues. The germline V gene has CDR1 MNHNY and CDR2 SVGAGI (reference sequence). V gave up 7 bases and J gave up 4 bases; unmatched junction bases: 6. The CDR3 DNA reads as TGTGCCAGCATCGGGACAGGGGCGGTCTATGGCTACACCTTC. It yields the protein CASIGTGAVYGYTF.

The rearrangement uses TRBV5-1 and TRBJ1-2; 8 nucleotides match TRBD1. The V and J ends lost 4 bases and 5 bases, in that order; junction bases with no gene match: 10. The CDR3 extends over 15 amino acids. Germline V gene sequence: CDR1 SGHRS, CDR2 YFSETQ. CDR3 DNA: TGCGCCAGCAGCGCGAGCCTGGGACAGGCTTATGGCTACACCTTC. Its translation is CASSASLGQAYGYTF.

The CDR3 loop reads CSVRLGFSYEQYF. The CDR3 DNA sequence: TGCAGCGTTCGGCTAGGTTTCTCCTACGAGCAGTACTTC. V is TRBV29-1 and J is TRBJ2-7; D unclear. The CDR3 is 13 amino acids. Germline loops: CDR1 SQVTM, CDR2 ANQGSEA. Trimming shortened V by 5 bases and J by 0 bases, and 11 bases separated the two germline ends.

J is TRBJ1-2 and V is TRBV28, with 11 bases matching TRBD1. The CDR3 runs to 18 residues. The germline V gene has CDR1 MDHEN and CDR2 SYDVKM. The junction had 16 bases not matched to a gene; V was cut back by 3 bases and J by 7 bases. The CDR3 bases are TGTGCCAGCAGTTTGAGAGGACAGGGGGCGCGTCTGTCTGGTGGCTACACCTTC. Translation: CASSLRGQGARLSGGYTF.

V gene TRBV6-1 combines with J gene TRBJ2-5; maybe TRBD2 (6 bases). The CDR3 runs 16 residues. Germline CDR1 is MNHNS and CDR2 is SASEGT. V lost 1 base to trimming and J lost 5 bases, with 17 bases between them. The CDR3: CASSEEVSGTLETQYF. The CDR3 nucleotides are TGTGCCAGCAGTGAAGAGGTATCCGGGACTCTGGAGACCCAGTACTTC.

The table lists this clone with a few counts. This chain links TRBV27 with TRBJ2-1; 11 bases are a match to TRBD2. The germline gives CDR1 MNHEY, CDR2 SMNVEV (reference sequence). This CDR3 spans 17 amino acids. V gave up 4 bases and J gave up 2 bases; unmatched junction bases: 7. In nucleotides, the CDR3 is TGTGCCAGCAGTTCCACACGACTAGCGGGGACCTACAATGAGCAGTTCTTC. It codes for CASSSTRLAGTYNEQFF.

In its sample, this clone was seen once. The V and J genes are TRBV19 and TRBJ2-3, with a weak D call TRBD1 (6 bases). V was shortened by 5 bases and J by 5 bases, with 23 bases between the two germline ends. Germline assignment: CDR1 LNHDA and CDR2 SQIVND (reference sequence). The CDR3 covers 17 residues. In DNA form, the CDR3 reads TGTGCCAGTAGTTTAAACGCGGCAGGGGATTACAGAGATACGCAGTATTTT. Its translation: CASSLNAAGDYRDTQYF. Based on the CDR3 plus reference TRBV19 and TRBJ2-3, the full variable domain is DGGITQSPKYLFRKEGQNVTLSCEQNLNHDAMYWYRQDPGQGLRLIYYSQIVNDFQKGDIAEGYSVSREKKESFPLTVTSAQKNPTAFYLCASSLNAAGDYRDTQYFGPGTRLTVL.

This chain connects TRBV5-3 to TRBJ1-1, with 7 bases identical to TRBD1. TRBV5-3 is identified as an open reading frame with a role that is uncertain. This CDR3 has 16 residues. The V and J ends lost 4 bases and 0 bases, in that order; junction bases with no gene match: 9. The DNA of the CDR3 is TGTGCCAGAAGCACTGGGACAGCCCTAATGAACACTGAAGCTTTCTTT. This translates into CARSTGTALMNTEAFF.

The chain links TRBV7-6 to TRBJ2-7, with 7 bases identical to TRBD1. The germline V gene encodes CDR1 SGHVS and CDR2 FNYEAQ. CDR3 length equals 15 residues. Trimming took 3 bases from V and 6 from J; bases not matched to a gene: 11. The CDR3 region is CASSFPGQLLCEQYF. CDR3 coding DNA: TGTGCCAGCAGCTTCCCGGGACAGCTCCTTTGCGAGCAGTACTTC.

This clone was counted a single time. The chain combines TRBV6-1 with TRBJ2-5; D unresolved. V lost 5 bases and J 2 bases, leaving 15 bases between the germline ends. The germline CDR1 and CDR2 sequences are MNHNS and SASEGT. The CDR3 covers 15 residues. CDR3: CASSRRSTRQETQYF. In nucleotides, the CDR3 is TGTGCCAGCAGTCGGCGCTCGACAAGACAAGAGACCCAGTACTTC.

The rearrangement uses TRBV15 and TRBJ2-1, with TRBD2 identical over 9 bases. This CDR3 has 16 amino acids. Germline loops: CDR1 LNHNV, CDR2 YYDKDF (reference sequence). The trim removed 3 bases at V and 2 bases at J, leaving 5 bases unmatched. For the CDR3, the DNA is TGTGCCACCAGCAGGGGTCTAGCGGGAACCTACAATGAGCAGTTCTTC. Translating it yields CATSRGLAGTYNEQFF.

This clone was observed a handful of times. V gene TRBV10-1 combines with J gene TRBJ2-7; a weak D match, TRBD1 (5 bases). This CDR3 has 14 residues. The V gene lost 3 bases and the J gene lost 2 bases, with 11 bases spanning the gap. Germline values: CDR1 WNHNN, CDR2 SYGVQD (reference sequence). CDR3 in amino acids: CASSEYRGPYEQYF. The CDR3 nucleotides are TGCGCCAGCAGTGAATATAGGGGTCCCTACGAGCAGTACTTC.

This clone showed up just a few times. The chain couples TRBV13 to TRBJ2-5, with 11 positions matching TRBD2. This CDR3 has 15 residues. Germline loops: CDR1 PRHDT, CDR2 FYEKMQ (reference sequence). V was pared by 5 bases and J by 5 bases, with 7 bases of the junction left unmatched. The CDR3 here is CASSLLRTSGETQYF. The CDR3, as DNA: TGTGCCAGCAGCCTCCTCCGGACTAGCGGGGAGACCCAGTACTTC. Full variable domain (outside the CDR3, taken from reference TRBV13 and TRBJ2-5): AAGVIQSPRHLIKEKRETATLKCYPIPRHDTVYWYQQGPGQDPQFLISFYEKMQSDKGSIPDRFSAQQFSDYHSELNMSSLELGDSALYFCASSLLRTSGETQYFGPGTRLLVL.